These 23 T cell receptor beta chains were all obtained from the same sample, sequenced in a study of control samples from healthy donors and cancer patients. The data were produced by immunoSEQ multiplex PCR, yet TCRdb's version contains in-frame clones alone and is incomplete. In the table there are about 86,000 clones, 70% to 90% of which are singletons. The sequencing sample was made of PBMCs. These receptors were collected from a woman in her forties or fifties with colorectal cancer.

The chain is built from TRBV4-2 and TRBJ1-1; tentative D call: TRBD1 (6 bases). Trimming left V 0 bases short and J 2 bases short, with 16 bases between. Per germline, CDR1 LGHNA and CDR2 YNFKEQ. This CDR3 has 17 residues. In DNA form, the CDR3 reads TGTGCCAGCAGCCAAGACGTCGGAAGGGGGGGAAACACTGAAGCTTTCTTT. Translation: CASSQDVGRGGNTEAFF.

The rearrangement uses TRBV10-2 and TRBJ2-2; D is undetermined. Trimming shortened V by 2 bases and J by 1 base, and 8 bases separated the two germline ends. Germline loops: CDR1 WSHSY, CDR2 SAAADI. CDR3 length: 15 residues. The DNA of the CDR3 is TGCGCCAGCAGTGAGGTAGTTGTGAACACCGGGGAGCTGTTTTTT. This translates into CASSEVVVNTGELFF.

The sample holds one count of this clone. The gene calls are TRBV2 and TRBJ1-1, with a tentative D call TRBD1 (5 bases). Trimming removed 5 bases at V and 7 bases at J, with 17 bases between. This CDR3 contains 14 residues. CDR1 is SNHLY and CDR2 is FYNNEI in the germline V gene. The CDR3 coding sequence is TGTGCCAGCAGTTCAGGGCCCGCATGGAGTGAAGCTTTCTTT. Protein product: CASSSGPAWSEAFF.

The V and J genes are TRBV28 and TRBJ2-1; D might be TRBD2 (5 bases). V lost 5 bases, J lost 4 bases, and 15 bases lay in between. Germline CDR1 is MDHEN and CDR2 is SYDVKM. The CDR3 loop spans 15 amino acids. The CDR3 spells CASSETRQLYNEQFF. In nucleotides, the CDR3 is TGTGCCAGCAGTGAAACTAGGCAGTTGTACAATGAGCAGTTCTTC. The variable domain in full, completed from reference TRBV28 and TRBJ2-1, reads DVKVTQSSRYLVKRTGEKVFLECVQDMDHENMFWYRQDPGLGLRLIYFSYDVKMKEKGDIPEGYSVSREKKERFSLILESASTNQTSMYLCASSETRQLYNEQFFGPGTRLTVL.

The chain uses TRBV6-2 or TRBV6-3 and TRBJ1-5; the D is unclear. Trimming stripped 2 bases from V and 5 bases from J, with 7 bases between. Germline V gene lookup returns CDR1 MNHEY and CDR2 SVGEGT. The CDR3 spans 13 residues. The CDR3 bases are TGTGCCAGCAGTTACGAGAGGGATCAGCCCCAGCATTTT. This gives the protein CASSYERDQPQHF.

The CDR3 DNA sequence: TGTGCCAGCAGTTTAAGTTTCGGGACAGGGTTGGAGACCCAGTACTTC. Encoded protein: CASSLSFGTGLETQYF. The chain links TRBV28 to TRBJ2-5; 9 positions agree with TRBD1. Germline V gene lookup returns CDR1 MDHEN and CDR2 SYDVKM. The CDR3 is 16 amino acids. The V gene end was trimmed by 2 bases and the J gene end by 5 bases; junction bases not matched to a gene: 9.

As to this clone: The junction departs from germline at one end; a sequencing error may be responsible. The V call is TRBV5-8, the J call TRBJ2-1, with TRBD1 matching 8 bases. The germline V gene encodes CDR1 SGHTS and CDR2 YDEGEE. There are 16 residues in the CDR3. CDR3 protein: CASSLPGTGGYDEQFF. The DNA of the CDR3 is TGTGCCAGCAGCTTGCCCGGGACAGGCGGCTACGATGAGCAGTTCTTC.

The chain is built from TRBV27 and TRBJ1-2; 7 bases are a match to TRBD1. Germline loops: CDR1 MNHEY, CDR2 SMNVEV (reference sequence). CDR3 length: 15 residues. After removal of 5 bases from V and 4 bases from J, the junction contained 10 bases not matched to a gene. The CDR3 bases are TGTGCCAGCAGTCCGTTGCCACAGGGGATCTATGGCTACACCTTC. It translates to CASSPLPQGIYGYTF.

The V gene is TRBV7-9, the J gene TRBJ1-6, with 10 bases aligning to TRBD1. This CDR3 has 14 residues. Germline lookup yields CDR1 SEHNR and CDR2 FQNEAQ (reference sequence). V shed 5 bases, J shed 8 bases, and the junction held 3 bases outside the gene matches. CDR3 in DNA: TGTGCCAGCAGCAGACAGGGGGCGGATTCACCCCTCCACTTT. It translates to CASSRQGADSPLHF. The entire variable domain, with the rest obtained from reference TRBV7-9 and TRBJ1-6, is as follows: DTGVSQNPRHKITKRGQNVTFRCDPISEHNRLYWYRQTLGQGPEFLTYFQNEAQLEKSRLLSDRFSAERPKGSFSTLEIQRTEQGDSAMYLCASSRQGADSPLHFGNGTRLTVT.

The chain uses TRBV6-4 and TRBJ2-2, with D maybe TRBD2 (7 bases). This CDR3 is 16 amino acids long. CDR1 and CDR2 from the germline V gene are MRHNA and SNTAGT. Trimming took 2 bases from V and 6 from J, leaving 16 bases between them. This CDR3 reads CASSDRRGALPGELFF. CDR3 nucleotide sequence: TGTGCCAGCAGTGACCGCCGGGGGGCCCTCCCCGGGGAGCTGTTTTTT.

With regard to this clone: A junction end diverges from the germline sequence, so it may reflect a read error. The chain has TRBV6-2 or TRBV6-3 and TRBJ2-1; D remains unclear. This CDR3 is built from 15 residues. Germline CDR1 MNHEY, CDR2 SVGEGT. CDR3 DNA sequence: TGTGCCAGCAGTTACTTCGGATTCTCCGACAATGAGCAGTTCTTC. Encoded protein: CASSYFGFSDNEQFF.

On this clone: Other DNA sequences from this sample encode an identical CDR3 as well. The CDR3 sequence: CASSFSDGANVLTF. The CDR3, as DNA: TGTGCCAGCAGCTTTAGTGATGGGGCCAACGTCCTGACTTTC. V and J are TRBV7-2 and TRBJ2-6; no firm D call. This CDR3 region has 14 residues. Looked up from germline, CDR1 is SGHTA and CDR2 is FQGNSA. V gave up 3 bases and J gave up 3 bases, with 6 bases separating them.

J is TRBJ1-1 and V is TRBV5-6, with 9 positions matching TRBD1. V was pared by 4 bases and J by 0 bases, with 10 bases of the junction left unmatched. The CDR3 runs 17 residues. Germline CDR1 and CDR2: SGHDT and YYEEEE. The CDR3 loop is CASSPGTGRFLNTEAFF. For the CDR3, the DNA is TGTGCCAGCAGCCCAGGGACAGGGCGGTTTTTGAACACTGAAGCTTTCTTT.

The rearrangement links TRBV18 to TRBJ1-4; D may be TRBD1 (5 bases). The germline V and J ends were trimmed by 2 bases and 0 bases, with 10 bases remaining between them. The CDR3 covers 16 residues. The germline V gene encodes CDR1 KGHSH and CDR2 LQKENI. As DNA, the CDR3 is TGTGCCAGCTCACCAACTCAGACAGCAACTAATGAAAAACTGTTTTTT. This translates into CASSPTQTATNEKLFF.

This chain's CDR3 is CAISEDMYTEAFF. The CDR3 region has the DNA TGTGCCATCAGCGAGGACATGTACACTGAAGCTTTCTTT. The V gene is TRBV10-3, the J gene TRBJ1-1, with D possibly matching TRBD1 (5 bases). CDR3 length: 13 residues. The V and J ends lost 6 bases and 3 bases respectively, with 11 bases between them. From germline, CDR1 is ENHRY and CDR2 SYGVKD.

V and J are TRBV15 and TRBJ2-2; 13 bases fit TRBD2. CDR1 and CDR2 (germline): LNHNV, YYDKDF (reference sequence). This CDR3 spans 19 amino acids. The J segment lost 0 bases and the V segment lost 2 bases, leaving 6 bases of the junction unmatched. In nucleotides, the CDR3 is TGTGCCACCAGCAGACTAGGACTAGCGGGGGAGACGAACACCGGGGAGCTGTTTTTT. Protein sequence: CATSRLGLAGETNTGELFF.

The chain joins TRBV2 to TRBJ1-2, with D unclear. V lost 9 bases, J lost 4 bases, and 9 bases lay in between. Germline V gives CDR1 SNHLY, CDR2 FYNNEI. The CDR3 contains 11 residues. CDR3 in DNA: TGTGCCAGAAGACAAACCTATGGCTACACCTTC. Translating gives CARRQTYGYTF.

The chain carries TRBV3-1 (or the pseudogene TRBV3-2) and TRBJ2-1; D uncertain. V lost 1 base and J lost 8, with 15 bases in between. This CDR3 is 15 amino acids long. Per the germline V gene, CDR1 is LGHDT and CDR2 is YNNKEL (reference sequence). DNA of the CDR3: TGTGCCAGCAGCCAAGTTTTGATAGGTCAGGATGAGCAGTTCTTC. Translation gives CASSQVLIGQDEQFF.

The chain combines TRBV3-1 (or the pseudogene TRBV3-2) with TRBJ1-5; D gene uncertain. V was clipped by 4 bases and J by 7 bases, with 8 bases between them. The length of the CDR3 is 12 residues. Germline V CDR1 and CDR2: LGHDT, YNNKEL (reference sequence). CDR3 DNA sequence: TGTGCCAGCAGCCGAGGAGAGCAGCCCCAGCATTTT. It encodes CASSRGEQPQHF.

CDR3 sequence: CASSPQDTGTEAFF. The CDR3 DNA is TGTGCCAGCTCACCACAGGATACGGGAACTGAAGCTTTCTTT. The chain recombines TRBV18 with TRBJ1-1; D is ambiguous. V shed 1 base and J shed 5 bases, with 11 bases lying between them. CDR3 length equals 14 residues. Germline CDR1 reads KGHSH; CDR2 reads LQKENI.

The CDR3 sequence: CASSPGTVEKLFF. CDR3 nucleotides: TGTGCCAGCAGTCCCGGGACGGTAGAAAAACTGTTTTTT. V is TRBV28 and J is TRBJ1-4; possibly TRBD1 for D (5 bases). CDR1 and CDR2 from the germline V gene are MDHEN and SYDVKM. V shed 5 bases and J shed 8 bases, with 12 bases lying between them. CDR3 length equals 13 residues.

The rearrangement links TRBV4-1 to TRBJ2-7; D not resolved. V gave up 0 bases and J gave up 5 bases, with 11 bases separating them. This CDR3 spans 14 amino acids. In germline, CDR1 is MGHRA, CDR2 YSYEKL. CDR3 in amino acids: CASSQDRYRNEQYV. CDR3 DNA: TGCGCCAGCAGCCAAGATAGATATAGGAACGAGCAGTACGTC.

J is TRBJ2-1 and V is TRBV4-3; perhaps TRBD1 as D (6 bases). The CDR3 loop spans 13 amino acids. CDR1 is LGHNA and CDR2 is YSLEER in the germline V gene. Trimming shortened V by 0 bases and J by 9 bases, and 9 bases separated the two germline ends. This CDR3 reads CASSQDGGFEQFF. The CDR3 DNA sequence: TGCGCCAGCAGCCAAGATGGGGGCTTTGAGCAGTTCTTC.